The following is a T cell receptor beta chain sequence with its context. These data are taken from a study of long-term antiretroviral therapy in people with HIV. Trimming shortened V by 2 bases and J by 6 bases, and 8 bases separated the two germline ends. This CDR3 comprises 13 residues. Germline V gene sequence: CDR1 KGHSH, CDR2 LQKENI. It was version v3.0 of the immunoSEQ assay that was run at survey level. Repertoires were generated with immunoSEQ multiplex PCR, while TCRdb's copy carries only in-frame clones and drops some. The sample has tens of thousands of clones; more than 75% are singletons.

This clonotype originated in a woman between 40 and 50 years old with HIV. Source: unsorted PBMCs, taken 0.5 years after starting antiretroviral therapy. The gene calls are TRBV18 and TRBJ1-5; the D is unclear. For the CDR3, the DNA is TGTGCCAGCTCACCAGTGGGGAGTCAGCCCCAGCATTTT. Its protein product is CASSPVGSQPQHF.